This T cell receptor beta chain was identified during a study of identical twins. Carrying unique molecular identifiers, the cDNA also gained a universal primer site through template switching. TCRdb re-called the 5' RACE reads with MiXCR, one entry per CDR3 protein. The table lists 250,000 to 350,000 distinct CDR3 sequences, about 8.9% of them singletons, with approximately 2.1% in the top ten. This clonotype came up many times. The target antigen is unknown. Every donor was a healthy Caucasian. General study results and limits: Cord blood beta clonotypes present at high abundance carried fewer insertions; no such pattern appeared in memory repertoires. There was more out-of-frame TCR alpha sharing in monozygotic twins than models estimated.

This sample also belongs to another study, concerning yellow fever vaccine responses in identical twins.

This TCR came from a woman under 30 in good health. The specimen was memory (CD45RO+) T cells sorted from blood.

The CDR3 protein is CASSPAKGLWGTRSNEQFF. CDR3 nucleotides: TGTGCCAGCAGCCCCGCGAAGGGATTGTGGGGGACAAGGAGCAATGAGCAGTTCTTC. The chain uses TRBV9 and TRBJ2-1; possibly TRBD1 for D (6 bases). The CDR3 length is 19 residues. V lost 4 bases and J lost 6, with 29 bases in between. The germline gives CDR1 SGDLS, CDR2 YYNGEE.